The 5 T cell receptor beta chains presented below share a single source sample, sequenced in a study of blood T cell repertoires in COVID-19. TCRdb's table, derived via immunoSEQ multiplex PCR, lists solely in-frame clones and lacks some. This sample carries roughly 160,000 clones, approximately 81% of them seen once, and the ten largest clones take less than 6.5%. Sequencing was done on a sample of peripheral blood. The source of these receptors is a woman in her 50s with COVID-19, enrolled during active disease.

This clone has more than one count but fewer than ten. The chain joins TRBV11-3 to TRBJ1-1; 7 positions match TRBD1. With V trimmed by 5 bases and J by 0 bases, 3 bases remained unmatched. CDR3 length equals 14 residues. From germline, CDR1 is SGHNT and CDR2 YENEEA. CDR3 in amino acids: CASSTGQVNTEAFF. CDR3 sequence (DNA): TGTGCCAGCAGCACAGGACAGGTGAACACTGAAGCTTTCTTT.

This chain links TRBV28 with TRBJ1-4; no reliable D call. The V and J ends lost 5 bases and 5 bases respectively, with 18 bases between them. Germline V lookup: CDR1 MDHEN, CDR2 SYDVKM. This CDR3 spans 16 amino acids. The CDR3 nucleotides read TGTGCCAGCAGTGGCACCACCAGAAAAGAAAATGAAAAACTGTTTTTT. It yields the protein CASSGTTRKENEKLFF.

CDR3 sequence (DNA): TGTGCCAGCTCACCACCGGGCAGAACCACAAAGAATAACTATGGCTACACCTTC. Residues: CASSPPGRTTKNNYGYTF. J is TRBJ1-2 and V is TRBV18; D uncertain. The germline V and J ends were trimmed by 0 bases and 1 base, with 18 bases remaining between them. The CDR3 is 18 residues long. CDR1 and CDR2 from the germline V gene are KGHSH and LQKENI.

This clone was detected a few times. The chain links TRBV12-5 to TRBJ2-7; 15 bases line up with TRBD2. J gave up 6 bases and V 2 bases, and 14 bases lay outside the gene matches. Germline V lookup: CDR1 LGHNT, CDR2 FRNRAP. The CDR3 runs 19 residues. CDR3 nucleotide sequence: TGTGCTAGTGGTTTGTCCCGAGGACTAGCGGGGGGGCAACACTTCGAGCAGTACTTC. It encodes CASGLSRGLAGGQHFEQYF.

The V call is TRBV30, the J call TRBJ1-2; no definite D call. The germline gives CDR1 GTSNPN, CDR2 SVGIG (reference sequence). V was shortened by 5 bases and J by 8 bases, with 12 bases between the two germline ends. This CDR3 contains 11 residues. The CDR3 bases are TGTGCCTGGGGCAGCACGGGAGGCTACACCTTC. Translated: CAWGSTGGYTF.